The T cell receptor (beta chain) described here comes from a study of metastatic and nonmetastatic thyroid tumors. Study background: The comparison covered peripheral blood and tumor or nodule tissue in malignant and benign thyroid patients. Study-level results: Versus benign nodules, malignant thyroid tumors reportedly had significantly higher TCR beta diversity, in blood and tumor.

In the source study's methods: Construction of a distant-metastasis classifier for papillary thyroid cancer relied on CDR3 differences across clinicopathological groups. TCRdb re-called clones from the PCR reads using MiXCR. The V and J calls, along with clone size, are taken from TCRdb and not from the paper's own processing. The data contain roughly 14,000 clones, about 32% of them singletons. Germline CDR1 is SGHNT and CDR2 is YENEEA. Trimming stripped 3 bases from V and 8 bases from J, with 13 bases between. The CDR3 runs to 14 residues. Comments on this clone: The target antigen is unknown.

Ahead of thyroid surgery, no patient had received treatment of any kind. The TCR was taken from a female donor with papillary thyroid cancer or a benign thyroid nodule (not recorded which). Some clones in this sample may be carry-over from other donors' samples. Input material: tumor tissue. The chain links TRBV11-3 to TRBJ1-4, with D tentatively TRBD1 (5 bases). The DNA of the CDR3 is TGTGCCAGCAGCTTCGGTCGGGGGGAAGAAAAACTGTTTTTT. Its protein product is CASSFGRGEEKLFF.